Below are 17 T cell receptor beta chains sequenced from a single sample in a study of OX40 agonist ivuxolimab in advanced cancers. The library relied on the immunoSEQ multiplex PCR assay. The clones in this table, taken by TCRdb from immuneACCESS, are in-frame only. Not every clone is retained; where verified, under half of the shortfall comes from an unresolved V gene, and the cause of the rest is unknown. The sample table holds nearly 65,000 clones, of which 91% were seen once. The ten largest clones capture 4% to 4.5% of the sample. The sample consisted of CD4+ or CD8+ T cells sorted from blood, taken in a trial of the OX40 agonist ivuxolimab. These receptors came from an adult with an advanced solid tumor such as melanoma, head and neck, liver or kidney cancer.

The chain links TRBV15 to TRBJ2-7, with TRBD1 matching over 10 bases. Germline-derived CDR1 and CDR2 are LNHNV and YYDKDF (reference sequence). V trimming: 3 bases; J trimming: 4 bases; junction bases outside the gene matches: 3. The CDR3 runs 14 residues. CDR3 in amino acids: CATSSDRGRYEQYF. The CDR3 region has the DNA TGTGCCACCAGCAGCGACAGGGGGCGGTACGAGCAGTACTTC.

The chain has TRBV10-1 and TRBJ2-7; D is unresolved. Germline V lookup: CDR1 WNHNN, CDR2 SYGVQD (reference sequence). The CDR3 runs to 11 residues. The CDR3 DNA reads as TGCGCCAGCATTGAGGTCTACGAGCAGTACGTC. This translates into CASIEVYEQYV.

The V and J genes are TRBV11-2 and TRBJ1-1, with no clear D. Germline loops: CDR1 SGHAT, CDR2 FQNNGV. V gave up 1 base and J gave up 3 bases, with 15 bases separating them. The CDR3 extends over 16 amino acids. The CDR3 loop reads CASSLGWQRSDTEAFF. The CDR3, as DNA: TGTGCCAGCAGCTTAGGCTGGCAGAGGTCTGACACTGAAGCTTTCTTT.

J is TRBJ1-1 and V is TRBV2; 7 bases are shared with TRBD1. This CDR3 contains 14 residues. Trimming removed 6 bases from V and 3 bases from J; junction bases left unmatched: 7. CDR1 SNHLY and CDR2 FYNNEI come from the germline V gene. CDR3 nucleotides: TGTGCCAGCAGGACTACAGGGGTTGACACTGAAGCTTTCTTT. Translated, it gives CASRTTGVDTEAFF.

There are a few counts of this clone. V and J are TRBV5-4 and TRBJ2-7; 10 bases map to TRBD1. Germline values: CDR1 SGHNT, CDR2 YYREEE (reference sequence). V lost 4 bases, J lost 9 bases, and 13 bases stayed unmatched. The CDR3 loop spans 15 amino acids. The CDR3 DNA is TGTGCCAGCAGCCTACCGGGACAGGGGTATCATCGGCAGTACGTC. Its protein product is CASSLPGQGYHRQYV.

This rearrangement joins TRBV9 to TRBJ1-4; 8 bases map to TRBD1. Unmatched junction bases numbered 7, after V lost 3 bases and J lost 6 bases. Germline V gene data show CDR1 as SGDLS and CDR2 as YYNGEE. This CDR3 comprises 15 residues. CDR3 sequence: CASSGQGAVDEKLFF. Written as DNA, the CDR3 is TGTGCCAGCAGCGGGCAGGGGGCGGTGGATGAAAAACTGTTTTTT.

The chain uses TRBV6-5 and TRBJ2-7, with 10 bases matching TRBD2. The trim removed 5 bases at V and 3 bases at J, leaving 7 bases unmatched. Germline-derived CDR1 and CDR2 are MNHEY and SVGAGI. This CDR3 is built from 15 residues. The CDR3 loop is CASSNLAGDLYEQYV. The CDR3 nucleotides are TGTGCCAGCAGTAACCTAGCGGGGGACCTCTACGAGCAGTACGTC.

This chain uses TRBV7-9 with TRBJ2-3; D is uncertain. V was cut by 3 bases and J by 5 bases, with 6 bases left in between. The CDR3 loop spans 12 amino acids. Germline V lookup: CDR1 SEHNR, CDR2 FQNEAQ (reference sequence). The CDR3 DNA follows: TGTGCCAGCAGCTTCGACGGAGATACGCAGTATTTT. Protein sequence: CASSFDGDTQYF.

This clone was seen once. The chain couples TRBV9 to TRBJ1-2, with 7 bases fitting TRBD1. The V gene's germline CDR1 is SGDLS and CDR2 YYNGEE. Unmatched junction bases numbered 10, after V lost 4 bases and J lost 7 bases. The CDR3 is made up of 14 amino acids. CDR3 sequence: CASSQPGQLSGYTF. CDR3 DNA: TGTGCCAGCAGCCAACCGGGACAGTTATCTGGCTACACCTTC.

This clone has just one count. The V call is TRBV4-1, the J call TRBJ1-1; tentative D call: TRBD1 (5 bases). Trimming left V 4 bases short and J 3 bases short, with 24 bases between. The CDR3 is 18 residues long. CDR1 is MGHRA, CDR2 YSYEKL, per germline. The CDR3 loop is CASSPDGREGNFDTEAFF. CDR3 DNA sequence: TGCGCCAGCAGCCCCGACGGCAGGGAAGGGAATTTCGACACTGAAGCTTTCTTT.

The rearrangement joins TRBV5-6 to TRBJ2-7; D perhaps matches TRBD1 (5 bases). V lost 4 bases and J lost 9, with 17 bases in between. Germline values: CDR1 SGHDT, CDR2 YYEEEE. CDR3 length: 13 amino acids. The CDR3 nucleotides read TGTGCCAGCAGCCTGCCGACAGTTCAGGGGCAGTACTTC. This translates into CASSLPTVQGQYF.

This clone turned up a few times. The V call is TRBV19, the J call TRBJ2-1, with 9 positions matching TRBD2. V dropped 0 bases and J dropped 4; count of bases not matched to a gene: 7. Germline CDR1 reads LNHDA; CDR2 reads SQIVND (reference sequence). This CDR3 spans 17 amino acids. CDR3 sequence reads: CASSIDRAGGGYNEQFF. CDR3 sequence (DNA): TGTGCCAGTAGTATAGATCGCGCGGGAGGGGGGTACAATGAGCAGTTCTTC.

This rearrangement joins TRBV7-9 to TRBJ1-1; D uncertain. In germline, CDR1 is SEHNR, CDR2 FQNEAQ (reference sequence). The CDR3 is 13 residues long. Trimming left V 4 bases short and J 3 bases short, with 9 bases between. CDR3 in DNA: TGTGCCAGCAGCTCTCCCTCATACACTGAAGCTTTCTTT. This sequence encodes CASSSPSYTEAFF.

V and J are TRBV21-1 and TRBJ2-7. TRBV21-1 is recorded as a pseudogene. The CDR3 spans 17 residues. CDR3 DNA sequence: TGTGCCAGCAGCAAAGCTCGAGGGACCCCGGGCTCCTACGAGCAGTACGTC. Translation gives CASSKARGTPGSYEQYV.

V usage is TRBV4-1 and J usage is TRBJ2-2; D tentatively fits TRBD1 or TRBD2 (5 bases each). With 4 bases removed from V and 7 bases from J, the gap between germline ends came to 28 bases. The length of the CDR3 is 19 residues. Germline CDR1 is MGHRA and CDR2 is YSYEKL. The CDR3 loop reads CASSRTGPDWGQGIGELFF. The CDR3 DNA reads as TGCGCCAGCAGCCGAACCGGCCCGGACTGGGGCCAAGGTATCGGGGAGCTGTTTTTT.

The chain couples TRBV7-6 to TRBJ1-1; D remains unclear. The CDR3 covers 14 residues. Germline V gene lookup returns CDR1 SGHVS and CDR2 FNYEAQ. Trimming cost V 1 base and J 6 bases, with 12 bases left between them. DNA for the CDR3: TGTGCCAGCAGCTTAGGCCCTATTAGCGCTGAAGCTTTCTTT. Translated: CASSLGPISAEAFF.

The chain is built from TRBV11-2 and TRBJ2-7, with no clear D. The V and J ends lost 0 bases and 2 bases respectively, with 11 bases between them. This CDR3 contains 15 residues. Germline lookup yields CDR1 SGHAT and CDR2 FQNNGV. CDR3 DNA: TGTGCCAGCAGCTTAGATCTAAGCTGGGCCTACGAGCAGTACGTC. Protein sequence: CASSLDLSWAYEQYV.